This TCR beta chain was sequenced during a study of T cells in Graves' hyperthyroidism and ophthalmopathy. Study outcomes and limitations: Within blood appeared most thyroid clonotypes that had expanded above 0.001.

Germline lookup yields CDR1 SGHVS and CDR2 FQNEAQ. Unmatched junction bases numbered 5, after V lost 6 bases and J lost 2 bases. The CDR3 has 14 residues. In its sample, this clonotype was seen many times. Its specificity is unknown. The CDR3 regions of TCR beta were amplified from RNA transcripts. Researchers ran a first-round RT-PCR on the TCR CDR3 using the HTBI primer set. TCRdb reprocessed the multiplex PCR reads with MiXCR, giving one entry per CDR3 protein. Of around 690,000 distinct CDR3 sequences in the sample, 17% were seen once. Out of over 7.5 ml of fresh peripheral blood came the PBMCs. The source of this sequence is a man in his fifties or sixties with Graves' hyperthyroidism. Specimen: blood. The chain joins TRBV7-8 to TRBJ2-3; TRBD1 matches 7 bases. The CDR3 sequence: CASRSGQLTDTQYF. The CDR3 DNA sequence: TGTGCCAGCAGATCGGGACAGCTCACAGATACGCAGTATTTT.